This TCR beta chain was recorded in a study of identical twins. Overall study results and limits: Analyses of zero insertions could be partly confounded by invariant MAIT and iNKT cells. Where beta out-of-frame sequences were concerned, excess twin sharing was weaker.

In its sample, this clonotype was seen a few times. Its antigen is currently unknown. From the 5' RACE reads, TCRdb called clonotypes with MiXCR, one entry per CDR3 protein. Of 690,000 or so distinct CDR3 sequences listed, over 8.5% were seen once; the top ten hold roughly 0.9%. The same sample was also used in a study of yellow fever vaccine responses in identical twins. From that paper: In identical twins, vaccine T cell responses appeared partly shared and partly individual.

The receptor comes from a woman in her late teens or twenties in good health. Specimen: PBMCs.

The CDR3 nucleotides read TGTGCCACCAGTGATTTGTCTTCCCAAGAGACCCAGTACTTC. Protein: CATSDLSSQETQYF. The J gene is TRBJ2-5, the V gene TRBV24-1; D is unresolved. The CDR3 extends over 14 amino acids. Germline V gene lookup returns CDR1 KGHDR and CDR2 SFDVKD. V was cut by 0 bases and J by 1 base, with 5 bases left in between.